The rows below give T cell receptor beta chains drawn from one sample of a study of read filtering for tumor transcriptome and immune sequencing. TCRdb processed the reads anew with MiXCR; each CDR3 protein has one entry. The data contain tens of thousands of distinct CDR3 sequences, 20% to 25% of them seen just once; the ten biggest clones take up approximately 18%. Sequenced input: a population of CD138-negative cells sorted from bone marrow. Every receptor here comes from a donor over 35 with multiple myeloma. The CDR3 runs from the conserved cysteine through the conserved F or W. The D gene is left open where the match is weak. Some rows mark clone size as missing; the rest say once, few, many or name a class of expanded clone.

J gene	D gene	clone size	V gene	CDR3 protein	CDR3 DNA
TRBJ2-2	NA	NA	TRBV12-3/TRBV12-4	CASGPPGALTGELFF	TGTGCTAGTGGCCCTCCGGGGGCGCTTACCGGGGAGCTGTTTTTT
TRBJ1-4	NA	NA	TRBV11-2	CASSLRRGSEKLFF	TGTGCCAGCAGCTTAAGGAGGGGATCTGAAAAACTGTTTTTT
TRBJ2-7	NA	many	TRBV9	CASSPADSHTYEQYF	TGTGCCAGCAGCCCCGCAGACTCGCATACCTACGAGCAGTACTTC
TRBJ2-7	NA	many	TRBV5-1	CASSLFGRKTPYEQYF	TGCGCCAGCAGCTTGTTCGGACGAAAAACTCCCTACGAGCAGTACTTC
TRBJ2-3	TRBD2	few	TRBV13	CASSYRLAGSTDTQYF	TGTGCCAGCAGCTACCGACTAGCGGGAAGCACAGATACGCAGTATTTT
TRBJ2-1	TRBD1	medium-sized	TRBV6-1	CASRARTGATYNEQFF	TGTGCCAGCAGAGCCCGGACAGGGGCTACCTACAATGAGCAGTTCTTC
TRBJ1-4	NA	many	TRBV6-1	CASSEEGGLEKLFF	TGTGCCAGCAGTGAAGAAGGTGGTCTGGAAAAACTGTTTTTT
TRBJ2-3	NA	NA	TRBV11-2	CASSLTYTDTQYF	TGTGCCAGCAGCTTGACTTACACAGATACGCAGTATTTT
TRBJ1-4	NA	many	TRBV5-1	CASSSNYDSSREKLFF	TGCGCCAGCAGCTCAAACTACGACAGCTCAAGGGAAAAACTGTTTTTT
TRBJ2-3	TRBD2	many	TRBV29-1	CSVDLWSGGSTDTQYF	TGCAGCGTTGACCTCTGGAGCGGGGGAAGCACAGATACGCAGTATTTT
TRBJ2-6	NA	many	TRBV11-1	CASAFSSGANVLTF	TGTGCCAGCGCGTTCTCCTCTGGGGCCAACGTCCTGACTTTC
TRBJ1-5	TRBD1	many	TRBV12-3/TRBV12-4	CASSRDSIGNQPQHF	TGTGCCAGCAGCCGGGACAGCATCGGCAATCAGCCCCAGCATTTT
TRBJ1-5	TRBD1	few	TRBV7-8	CATTEGQGLGQPQHF	TGTGCCACCACCGAAGGACAGGGTTTAGGCCAGCCCCAGCATTTT
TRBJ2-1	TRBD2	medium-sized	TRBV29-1	CSVAASGRADNEQFF	TGCAGCGTTGCCGCTAGCGGGAGGGCCGATAATGAGCAGTTCTTC
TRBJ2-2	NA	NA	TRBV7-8	CASSPSIAGELLF	TGTGCCAGCTCGCCTTCTATCGCCGGGGAGCTGCTTTTT
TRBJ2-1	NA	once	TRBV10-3	CAISGLSSYSEQFF	TGTGCCATCTCGGGCCTGAGCTCCTACAGTGAGCAGTTCTTC
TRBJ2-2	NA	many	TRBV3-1	CASSLGGSNTGELFF	TGTGCCAGCAGCCTCGGAGGGTCGAACACCGGGGAGCTGTTTTTT
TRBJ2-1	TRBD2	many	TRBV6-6	CASSYSTSGHNEQFF	TGTGCCAGCAGTTACTCGACTAGCGGGCACAATGAGCAGTTCTTC
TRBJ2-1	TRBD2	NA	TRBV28	CASRYLGTSGFLDGQFF	TGTGCCAGCAGGTACCTTGGGACTAGTGGGTTCTTGGATGGGCAGTTCTTC
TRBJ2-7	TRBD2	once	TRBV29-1	CSVAGLGLGGGYEQYF	TGCAGCGTTGCGGGACTAGGACTAGGTGGGGGCTACGAGCAGTACTTC
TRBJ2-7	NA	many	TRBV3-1	CASSLGTDTYEQYF	TGTGCCAGCAGCCTGGGGACGGACACCTACGAGCAGTACTTC
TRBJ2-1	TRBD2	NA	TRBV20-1	CSARGGLANNEQFF	TGCAGTGCTAGAGGGGGACTAGCCAACAATGAGCAGTTCTTC
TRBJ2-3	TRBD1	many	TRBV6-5	CASSYSGQGAMGQYF	TGTGCCAGCAGTTACTCGGGACAGGGGGCGATGGGGCAGTATTTT
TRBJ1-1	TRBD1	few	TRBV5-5	CASSSHRGLGEAFF	TGTGCCAGCAGCTCACACAGGGGCTTGGGTGAAGCTTTCTTT
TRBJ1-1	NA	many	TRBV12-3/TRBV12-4	CASRLDRTEAFF	TGTGCCAGCAGATTGGACAGAACTGAAGCTTTCTTT
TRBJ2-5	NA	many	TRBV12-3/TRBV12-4	CASSPVAGPQETQYF	TGTGCCAGCAGTCCCGTGGCAGGGCCCCAAGAGACCCAGTACTTC
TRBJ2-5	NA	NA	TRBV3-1	CASSQQPGRGETQYF	TGTGCCAGCAGCCAACAACCCGGACGGGGGGAGACCCAGTACTTC
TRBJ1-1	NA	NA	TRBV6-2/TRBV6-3	CASGTPDTAGTEAFF	TGTGCCAGCGGGACCCCCGACACAGCGGGCACTGAAGCTTTCTTT
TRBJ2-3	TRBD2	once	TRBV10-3	CAISPLSGSTDTQYF	TGTGCCATCAGTCCGCTAAGCGGGAGTACAGATACGCAGTATTTT
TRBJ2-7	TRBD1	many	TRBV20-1	CSARDTDRGKTYEQYF	TGCAGTGCTAGAGATACCGACAGGGGGAAAACCTACGAGCAGTACTTC
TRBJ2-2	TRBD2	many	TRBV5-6	CASSLATSGGLPGELFF	TGTGCCAGCAGCTTGGCCACTAGCGGGGGCCTCCCCGGGGAGCTGTTTTTT
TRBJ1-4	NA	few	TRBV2	CASSEGGEKLFF	TGTGCCAGCAGTGAAGGGGGTGAAAAACTGTTTTTT
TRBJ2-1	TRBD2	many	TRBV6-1	CATDRLAGTYNEQFF	TGTGCCACCGACCGCCTAGCGGGGACGTACAATGAGCAGTTCTTC
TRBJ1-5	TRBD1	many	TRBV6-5	CASSPSGGNGNQPQHF	TGTGCCAGCAGTCCTTCAGGGGGCAATGGCAATCAGCCCCAGCATTTT
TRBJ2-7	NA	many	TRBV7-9	CASSFFQGAEQYF	TGTGCCAGCAGCTTTTTTCAAGGGGCCGAGCAGTACTTC
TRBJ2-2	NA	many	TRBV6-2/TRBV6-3	CASSYGSGDTGELFF	TGTGCCAGCAGTTACGGTAGCGGAGACACCGGGGAGCTGTTTTTT
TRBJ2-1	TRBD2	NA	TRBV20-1	CSVGTSGRNEQFF	TGCAGTGTCGGGACTAGCGGGAGGAATGAGCAGTTCTTC
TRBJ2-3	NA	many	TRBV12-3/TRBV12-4	CASSSQAEDTQYF	TGTGCCAGCAGTTCTCAGGCGGAAGATACGCAGTATTTT
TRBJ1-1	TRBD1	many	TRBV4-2	CASSQATGGARTEAFF	TGTGCCAGCAGCCAAGCCACAGGGGGCGCGAGGACTGAAGCTTTCTTT
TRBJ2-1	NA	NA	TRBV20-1	CTLYRVPRFKNEQFF	TGCACCCTCTACCGGGTCCCAAGATTTAAAAATGAGCAGTTCTTC
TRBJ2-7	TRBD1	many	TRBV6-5	CASSPNYDRDEQYF	TGTGCCAGCAGTCCTAACTACGACAGGGACGAGCAGTACTTC
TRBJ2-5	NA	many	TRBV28	CASSLPPGGTAETQYF	TGTGCCAGCAGTTTACCCCCCGGAGGTACTGCTGAGACCCAGTACTTC
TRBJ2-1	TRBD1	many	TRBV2	CASSEIRGIYNEQFF	TGTGCCAGCAGTGAAATCAGGGGGATCTACAATGAGCAGTTCTTC
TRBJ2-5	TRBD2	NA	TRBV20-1	CSARLAGSQETQYF	TGCAGTGCTAGACTAGCGGGCTCTCAAGAGACCCAGTACTTC
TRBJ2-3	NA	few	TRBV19	CASSIEGLSTDTQYF	TGTGCCAGTAGTATAGAGGGTTTGAGCACAGATACGCAGTATTTT
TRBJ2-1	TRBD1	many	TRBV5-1	CASSLGIGTGYYNEQFF	TGCGCCAGCAGCTTGGGTATCGGGACAGGGTATTACAATGAGCAGTTCTTC
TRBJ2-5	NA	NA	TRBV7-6	CASSLLGSGETETQYF	TGTGCCAGCAGCTTATTGGGGAGTGGGGAAACAGAGACCCAGTACTTC
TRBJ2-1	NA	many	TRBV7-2	CASSSPRSYNEQFF	TGTGCCAGCAGCTCCCCGAGGTCCTACAATGAGCAGTTCTTC
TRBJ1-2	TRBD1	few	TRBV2	CASSEAQGANYGYTF	TGTGCCAGCAGTGAAGCGCAGGGGGCGAACTATGGCTACACCTTC
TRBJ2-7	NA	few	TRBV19	CASSMGQSISYEQYF	TGTGCCAGTAGTATGGGCCAGTCTATCTCCTACGAGCAGTACTTC
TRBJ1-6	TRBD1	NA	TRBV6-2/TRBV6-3	CASRDPGQGWNSPLHF	TGTGCCAGCAGAGACCCGGGACAGGGCTGGAATTCACCCCTCCACTTT
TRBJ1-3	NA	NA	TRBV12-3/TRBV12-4	CASNDPRGLALYSGNTIYF	TGTGCCAGCAATGATCCCAGGGGTCTTGCGCTATACTCTGGAAACACCATATATTTT
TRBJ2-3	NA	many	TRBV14	CASSQRGGRITDTQYF	TGTGCCAGCAGCCAGAGGGGGGGCCGGATCACAGATACGCAGTATTTT
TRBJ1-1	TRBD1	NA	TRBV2	CASSGQGNSEAFF	TGTGCCAGCAGCGGACAGGGAAACTCTGAAGCTTTCTTT
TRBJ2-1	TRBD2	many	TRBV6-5	CASRRTSGSGHNEQFF	TGTGCCAGCAGGCGGACTAGCGGGAGTGGCCACAATGAGCAGTTCTTC
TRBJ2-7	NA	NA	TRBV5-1	CASRRDRTYEQYF	TGCGCCAGCAGAAGGGACCGCACCTACGAGCAGTACTTC
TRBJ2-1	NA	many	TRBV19	CASSIVRAAEQFF	TGTGCCAGTAGTATAGTTAGGGCAGCAGAGCAGTTCTTC
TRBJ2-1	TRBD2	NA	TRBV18	CASSLTSGALDEQFF	TGTGCCAGCTCGCTAACTAGCGGGGCGTTGGATGAGCAGTTCTTC
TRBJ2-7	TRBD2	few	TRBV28	CASRRWGGEVAGGLLDYEQYF	TGTGCCAGCAGACGTTGGGGGGGAGAGGTAGCGGGAGGGCTCCTCGACTACGAGCAGTACTTC